This TCR beta chain was identified in a study of blood T cell repertoires in COVID-19. Across the whole study: Both acute and convalescent COVID-19 samples were obtained from the United States, Italy and Spain. PBMCs, B-cell-depleted T cells, or T cells provided the cDNA or gDNA that made up the material.

This CDR3 is built from 15 residues. V dropped 0 bases and J dropped 5; count of bases not matched to a gene: 5. CDR1 and CDR2 (germline): SGDLS, YYNGEE. Per the authors' pipeline: Amplification from reference gene primers served as the basis for estimated nucleated cell counts. Profiling relied on immunoSEQ multiplex PCR, and the TCRdb table lists in-frame clones only, not all of them. The DNA gave D and trimming, while V, J and clone size come from that table. The sample lists 40,000 to 50,000 clones; 90% were seen once. The receptor was isolated from a human donor in a cohort sampled during active COVID-19. The V call is TRBV9, the J call TRBJ1-2, with TRBD1 matching over 9 bases. Sequencing was done on a sample of peripheral blood. The CDR3 sequence is CASSVGRTGAYGYTF. Here the CDR3 DNA reads TGTGCCAGCAGCGTAGGAAGGACAGGGGCTTATGGCTACACCTTC.